Following are 32 T cell receptor beta chains from one sample sequenced in a study of CDR3 diversity in severe acne. TCRdb processed the PCR reads anew with MiXCR; each CDR3 protein has one entry. The table shows about 90,000 distinct CDR3 sequences, with 45% to 55% occurring only once. Sequenced sample: blood. Receptors originate from a male donor in good health, serving as a control.

Of note for this clonotype: The junction differs from germline at one of its ends, possibly a read error. The chain links TRBV20-1 to TRBJ1-2; perhaps TRBD1 as D (5 bases). Germline-derived CDR1 and CDR2 are DFQATT and SNEGSKA (reference sequence). This CDR3 has 13 amino acids. The CDR3 region is CGAQGGTEYGYTF. The CDR3 DNA follows: TGCGGTGCTCAAGGCGGGACGGAGTATGGCTACACCTTC.

This clonotype was observed a handful of times. The chain carries TRBV7-9 and TRBJ2-2; D is uncertain. V lost 3 bases to trimming and J lost 6 bases, with 8 bases between them. Germline CDR1 is SEHNR and CDR2 is FQNEAQ (reference sequence). The CDR3 sequence is 13 residues long. This CDR3 reads CASSLVDPGELFF. The CDR3 DNA sequence: TGTGCCAGCAGCTTGGTGGACCCCGGGGAGCTGTTTTTT. Full variable domain (remainder filled in from reference TRBV7-9 and TRBJ2-2): DTGVSQNPRHKITKRGQNVTFRCDPISEHNRLYWYRQTLGQGPEFLTYFQNEAQLEKSRLLSDRFSAERPKGSFSTLEIQRTEQGDSAMYLCASSLVDPGELFFGEGSRLTVL.

The CDR3 nucleotides are TGTGCCACCAGTGAGAAACAGACGGGCTCCTACGAGCAGTACTTC. This encodes CATSEKQTGSYEQYF. The chain links TRBV24-1 to TRBJ2-7; D unclear. This CDR3 has 15 residues. Between the trimmed V and J ends, which lost 4 bases and 0 bases, there was a span of 12 bases. The germline CDR1 and CDR2 sequences are KGHDR and SFDVKD.

This clonotype came up a few times. DNA of the CDR3: TGTGCCAGCAGCGTAGGTCCAGGAGAAAGGTACGAGCAGTACTTC. It yields the protein CASSVGPGERYEQYF. The V gene is TRBV9, the J gene TRBJ2-7, with no clear D. V lost 0 bases and J lost 4, with 14 bases in between. CDR3 length: 15 residues. Germline V lookup: CDR1 SGDLS, CDR2 YYNGEE.

This clonotype came up many times. The DNA of the CDR3 is TGTGCCAGCAGCAAAGGGACTAGCGGGGGGGCTGGCACAGATACGCAGTATTTT. This sequence encodes CASSKGTSGGAGTDTQYF. J is TRBJ2-3 and V is TRBV2; 16 bases map to TRBD2. The V and J ends lost 6 bases and 1 base, in that order; junction bases with no gene match: 7. Germline V gives CDR1 SNHLY, CDR2 FYNNEI. There are 18 residues in the CDR3.

The V and J genes are TRBV20-1 and TRBJ2-2; D is ambiguous. V gave up 5 bases and J gave up 1 base, with 11 bases separating them. CDR1 and CDR2 (germline): DFQATT, SNEGSKA (reference sequence). The CDR3 is 14 residues long. CDR3 loop: CSALPPQNTGELFF. DNA for the CDR3: TGCAGTGCTCTCCCACCACAGAACACCGGGGAGCTGTTTTTT.

Details on this clonotype: The junction and the germline gene differ at one end; a read error may be behind it. The V gene is TRBV7-2, the J gene TRBJ2-5; D unclear. Germline CDR1 is SGHTA and CDR2 is FQGNSA. The length of the CDR3 is 13 residues. The CDR3 sequence is CANSLNRQETQYF. The DNA of the CDR3 is TGTGCCAACAGCTTGAACCGCCAAGAGACCCAGTACTTC.

In the case of this clonotype: The limits of the CDR3 on the DNA are not certain, so only TCRdb's listed CDR3 is given. This chain links TRBV4-1 with TRBJ2-7; TRBD1 is the table's D call and was not checked against the DNA. Germline CDR1 MGHRA, CDR2 YSYEKL. The CDR3 is 17 amino acids in total, end residues counted. CDR3 loop: CASSQERVGQGSYEQCF.

This clonotype was seen repeatedly, ten times or more. A read error may produce the germline difference seen at one junction end. The CDR3 region has the DNA TGTGCCTGCAGTGAATTGGGTACGGCGGATACGCAGTATTTT. It is translated as CACSELGTADTQYF. V is TRBV2 and J is TRBJ2-3; D not resolved. The germline V gene encodes CDR1 SNHLY and CDR2 FYNNEI. The CDR3 loop spans 14 amino acids.

There are a few counts of this clonotype. This chain links TRBV6-5 with TRBJ2-7; 12 bases are a match to TRBD2. Germline CDR1 MNHEY, CDR2 SVGAGI. This CDR3 is built from 17 residues. Trimming removed 2 bases from V and 4 bases from J; junction bases left unmatched: 9. The CDR3 spells CASSYAELAGGQYEQYF. The CDR3 nucleotides are TGTGCCAGCAGTTACGCGGAACTAGCGGGAGGCCAATACGAGCAGTACTTC.

This clonotype was seen ten or more times. The chain is built from TRBV6-5 and TRBJ1-2, with D tentatively TRBD1 (6 bases). Per the germline V gene, CDR1 is MNHEY and CDR2 is SVGAGI. Trimming pared 3 bases from V and 8 bases from J, leaving 19 bases between. The CDR3 extends over 15 amino acids. The CDR3 region has the DNA TGTGCCAGCAGTTATAGCGTATGGCAGCAGGGGGGCTACACCTTC. Protein: CASSYSVWQQGGYTF.

As concerns this clonotype: At one boundary the junction diverges from the germline segment, which might be a read error. The chain has TRBV7-3 and TRBJ2-3, with a weak D call TRBD1 (7 bases). CDR1 is SGHTA and CDR2 is FQGTGA in the germline V gene. The CDR3 is 15 residues long. The CDR3: CASSSVGGGADRQYF. CDR3 bases: TGTGCCAGCAGCTCCGTAGGAGGGGGCGCAGATAGGCAGTATTTT.

In its sample, this clonotype was seen a few times. The chain carries TRBV7-9 and TRBJ1-6, with D perhaps TRBD1 (5 bases). Per germline, CDR1 SEHNR and CDR2 FQNEAQ (reference sequence). The length of the CDR3 is 15 residues. V gave up 1 base and J gave up 9 bases, with 13 bases separating them. The CDR3 region is CASSLGGTGLSPLHF. The CDR3, as DNA: TGTGCCAGCAGCTTAGGTGGGACGGGTCTTTCACCCCTCCACTTT.

This clonotype was counted a few times. The final CDR3 position lacks the conserved phenylalanine or tryptophan, pointing to a likely read error. The chain has TRBV7-2 and TRBJ1-1; no definite D call. CDR3 length: 12 amino acids. V shed 4 bases and J shed 11 bases, with 14 bases lying between them. Per the germline V gene, CDR1 is SGHTA and CDR2 is FQGNSA. CDR3 region: CASSSLWVGAFS. The CDR3 bases are TGTGCCAGCAGCTCGCTCTGGGTGGGGGCTTTCTCT.

This clonotype came up many times. This chain links TRBV2 with TRBJ1-5, with D possibly TRBD1 on 6 matching bases. The CDR3 totals 13 residues. The germline V gene encodes CDR1 SNHLY and CDR2 FYNNEI. V lost 6 bases and J 1 base, leaving 7 bases between the germline ends. In nucleotides, the CDR3 is TGTGCCAGCAGCGGACAGAGCAATCAGCCCCAGCATTTT. It encodes CASSGQSNQPQHF.

This clonotype was seen only a few times. The chain employs TRBV18 and TRBJ1-2; 7 bases agree with TRBD1. The CDR3 loop spans 15 amino acids. Germline V CDR1 and CDR2: KGHSH, LQKENI. J gave up 5 bases and V 0 bases, and 6 bases lay outside the gene matches. CDR3 coding DNA: TGTGCCAGCTCACCACCGGAGACAGGGCCTTATGGCTACACCTTC. Translated, it gives CASSPPETGPYGYTF. Based on the CDR3 plus reference TRBV18 and TRBJ1-2, the full variable domain is NAGVMQNPRHLVRRRGQEARLRCSPMKGHSHVYWYRQLPEEGLKFMVYLQKENIIDESGMPKERFSAEFPKEGPSILRIQQVVRGDSAAYFCASSPPETGPYGYTFGSGTRLTVV.

This clonotype was seen repeatedly, ten times or more. V gene TRBV7-9 combines with J gene TRBJ2-3, with a weak D call TRBD1 (8 bases). This CDR3 contains 15 residues. Germline V gives CDR1 SEHNR, CDR2 FQNEAQ (reference sequence). Trimming left V 8 bases short and J 1 base short, with 16 bases between. CDR3 sequence reads: CASPGGQGGTDTQYF. The CDR3 nucleotides are TGTGCCAGCCCGGGAGGACAGGGAGGCACAGATACGCAGTATTTT. Based on the CDR3 plus reference TRBV7-9 and TRBJ2-3, the full variable domain is DTGVSQNPRHKITKRGQNVTFRCDPISEHNRLYWYRQTLGQGPEFLTYFQNEAQLEKSRLLSDRFSAERPKGSFSTLEIQRTEQGDSAMYLCASPGGQGGTDTQYFGPGTRLTVL.

On this clonotype itself: The conserved phenylalanine or tryptophan normally closing the CDR3 is absent here, so this likely arose from a read error. The limits of the CDR3 on the DNA are not certain, so only TCRdb's listed CDR3 is given. The chain couples TRBV29-1 to TRBJ2-7; the table's D gene call, TRBD1, was not cross checked with the DNA. The CDR3 is 8 amino acids in total, end residues counted. Per the germline V gene, CDR1 is SQVTM and CDR2 is ANQGSEA. CDR3 loop: CSVGTGNT.

This clonotype has a count of ten or more. The rearrangement joins TRBV12-3 or TRBV12-4 to TRBJ2-7; D gene unclear. The CDR3 sequence is 12 residues long. The V end was cut by 3 bases, the J end by 2 bases, with 5 bases between. The CDR3 coding sequence is TGTGCCAGCAGTTTCATTACCTACGAGCAGTACTTC. Translation: CASSFITYEQYF.

This clonotype was seen more than once but under ten times. The gene calls are TRBV28 and TRBJ1-3; D is ambiguous. The germline CDR1 and CDR2 sequences are MDHEN and SYDVKM. Trimming left V 4 bases short and J 4 bases short, with 14 bases between. The CDR3 runs 15 residues. CDR3 loop: CASSSQAHLGNTIYF. The CDR3 region has the DNA TGTGCCAGCAGTTCCCAGGCGCACCTAGGAAACACCATATATTTT.

On this clonotype: A read error may be the cause here, since a much bigger clone is one base away. The conserved final phenylalanine or tryptophan is absent from the CDR3, which likely points to a read error. The chain couples TRBV25-1 to TRBJ2-7, with D maybe TRBD1 (5 bases). Germline V gene data show CDR1 as MGHDK and CDR2 as SYGVNS. V was pared by 2 bases and J by 5 bases, with 7 bases between. The CDR3 sequence is 12 residues long. The CDR3 spells CASSEQGDEQYL. The CDR3 DNA reads TGTGCCAGCAGTGAACAGGGCGACGAGCAGTACCTC.

V and J are TRBV5-4 and TRBJ1-1; 9 bases are a match to TRBD1. Trimming at V came to 1 base and at J to 5 bases, leaving 6 bases not matched to a gene. Germline CDR1 and CDR2: SGHNT and YYREEE (reference sequence). The CDR3 totals 15 residues. In DNA form, the CDR3 reads TGTGCCAGCAGCTTGAACAGGGGGCGGGAGACTGAAGCTTTCTTT. Protein: CASSLNRGRETEAFF.

This clonotype was counted ten times or more. The chain joins TRBV25-1 to TRBJ1-6; D is unresolved. V shed 6 bases and J shed 7 bases, with 16 bases lying between them. The CDR3 has 15 residues. The germline CDR1 and CDR2 sequences are MGHDK and SYGVNS. CDR3 nucleotides: TGTGCCAGCAGCAGATCGGGGAGGTCGAATTCACCCCTCCACTTT. This sequence encodes CASSRSGRSNSPLHF.

This chain links TRBV2 with TRBJ2-6; D possibly uses TRBD1 or TRBD2 (5 bases each). Germline V gene sequence: CDR1 SNHLY, CDR2 FYNNEI. There are 15 residues in the CDR3. Trimming shortened V by 7 bases and J by 0 bases, and 10 bases separated the two germline ends. CDR3 coding DNA: TGTGCCAGCATCTTCGGGACCTCTGGGGCCAACGTCCTGACTTTC. Amino acids: CASIFGTSGANVLTF.

With respect to this clonotype: Compared with germline, one end of the junction differs, possibly owing to a read error. J is TRBJ2-7 and V is TRBV5-5; D not resolved. The germline gives CDR1 SGHKS, CDR2 YYEKEE (reference sequence). The CDR3 runs 14 residues. The CDR3 DNA reads TGTGCCAGCAACTTGCCCGGCGAATCCTACGAGCAGTACTTC. It codes for CASNLPGESYEQYF.

The V gene is TRBV7-9, the J gene TRBJ2-2; TRBD1 matches 7 bases. Trimming removed 11 bases from V and 3 bases from J; junction bases left unmatched: 6. CDR3 length equals 13 residues. Looked up from germline, CDR1 is SEHNR and CDR2 is FQNEAQ (reference sequence). This CDR3 is CALRGPYTGELFF. Here the CDR3 DNA reads TGTGCCCTGAGGGGGCCTTACACCGGGGAGCTGTTTTTT.

The chain carries TRBV2 and TRBJ2-7; 7 positions match TRBD1. CDR1 is SNHLY and CDR2 is FYNNEI in the germline V gene. The CDR3 is 15 residues long. Trimming took 6 bases from V and 1 from J; bases not matched to a gene: 9. The chain's CDR3 is CASSDPGQSSYEQYF. DNA for the CDR3: TGTGCCAGCAGCGATCCGGGACAGTCGTCCTACGAGCAGTACTTC. Full variable domain (missing parts from reference TRBV2 and TRBJ2-7): EPEVTQTPSHQVTQMGQEVILRCVPISNHLYFYWYRQILGQKVEFLVSFYNNEISEKSEIFDDQFSVERPDGSNFTLKIRSTKLEDSAMYFCASSDPGQSSYEQYFGPGTRLTVT.

This clonotype was counted only a few times. At one of its ends the junction is not consistent with the germline gene, which may arise from a read error. This chain uses TRBV4-1 with TRBJ2-7; 12 bases agree with TRBD2. The germline V gene encodes CDR1 MGHRA and CDR2 YSYEKL. CDR3 length: 15 amino acids. The CDR3 spells CASSQGLAGNLEQYF. DNA of the CDR3: TGCGCCAGCAGTCAAGGACTAGCGGGGAACCTCGAGCAGTACTTC.

The chain combines TRBV10-3 with TRBJ1-3; TRBD1 aligns across 7 bases. CDR3 size: 14 residues. V trimming: 11 bases; J trimming: 0 bases; junction bases outside the gene matches: 7. Germline CDR1 is ENHRY and CDR2 is SYGVKD. The CDR3 loop reads CAAHQGDSGNTIYF. As DNA, the CDR3 is TGTGCCGCCCATCAGGGGGACTCTGGAAACACCATATATTTT.

The gene calls are TRBV13 and TRBJ2-3, with D perhaps being TRBD1 or TRBD2 (5 bases each). Looked up from germline, CDR1 is PRHDT and CDR2 is FYEKMQ (reference sequence). This CDR3 has 14 residues. V lost 8 bases and J lost 7, with 19 bases in between. The DNA of the CDR3 is TGTGCCAGCGGCTCGGGACCCCTCGAGAATACGCAGTATTTT. Protein product: CASGSGPLENTQYF.

The rearrangement uses TRBV5-1 and TRBJ2-5, with a weak D call TRBD1 (5 bases). The CDR3 runs to 13 residues. V lost 3 bases and J 5 bases, leaving 11 bases between the germline ends. Germline lookup yields CDR1 SGHRS and CDR2 YFSETQ. The DNA for the CDR3 is TGCGCCAGCAGCTCCAGGGTGGTTGAGACCCAGTACTTC. Translation: CASSSRVVETQYF.

V usage is TRBV11-3 and J usage is TRBJ1-1; D may be TRBD1 (5 bases). There are 14 residues in the CDR3. Trimming took 1 base from V and 1 from J, leaving 7 bases between them. CDR1 is SGHNT and CDR2 is YENEEA in the germline V gene. The CDR3 nucleotides are TGTGCCAGCAGCTTAGGACAGCAGAACACTGAAGCTTTCTTT. It encodes CASSLGQQNTEAFF.